The rows below give T cell receptor beta chains drawn from one sample of a study of low-dose radiotherapy and immunotherapy resistance in tumors. A single record per CDR3 protein comes from TCRdb applying MiXCR to the reads. The data contain 70,000 to 95,000 distinct CDR3 sequences, roughly a sixth of them singletons. The sequenced sample was PBMCs, obtained before treatment. These receptors all stem from a male donor with prostate cancer. CDR3s include the opening cysteine and the closing phenylalanine or tryptophan. Fields, in order: V gene, J gene, clone size, D gene, CDR3 DNA, CDR3 protein. The D gene is left open where the match is weak. Only some rows state a clone size, as once, few, many or a class for expanded clones.

v_call: TRBV6-6
j_call: TRBJ2-3
clone_size: many
d_call: TRBD2
cdr3_nt: TGTGCCAGCAGTTACTCCCTAGCGGGGGGCCCTGGGACGCAGTATTTT
cdr3_aa: CASSYSLAGGPGTQYF

v_call: TRBV7-8
j_call: TRBJ2-3
clone_size: many
d_call: .
cdr3_nt: TGTGCCAGCAGCTTAGATTTGGGAGATGGTACAGATACGCAGTATTTT
cdr3_aa: CASSLDLGDGTDTQYF

v_call: TRBV6-2/TRBV6-3
j_call: TRBJ1-1
clone_size: few
d_call: .
cdr3_nt: TGTGCCAGCAGTGTAACAGCGAAGAACACTGAAGCTTTCTTT
cdr3_aa: CASSVTAKNTEAFF

v_call: TRBV5-1
j_call: TRBJ1-2
clone_size: few
d_call: .
cdr3_nt: TGCGCCAGCAGCTTGGTCGGGGGCGAGGGCTACACCTTC
cdr3_aa: CASSLVGGEGYTF

v_call: TRBV3-1
j_call: TRBJ1-2
clone_size: many
d_call: .
cdr3_nt: TGTGCCAGCAGCCCCCCGATGAACTATGGCTACACCTTC
cdr3_aa: CASSPPMNYGYTF

v_call: TRBV6-1
j_call: TRBJ2-5
clone_size: many
d_call: .
cdr3_nt: TGTGCCAGTCAACGGGGGGCGGAAGAGACCCAGTACTTC
cdr3_aa: CASQRGAEETQYF

v_call: TRBV4-2
j_call: TRBJ2-1
clone_size: .
d_call: .
cdr3_nt: TGTGCCAGCAGCCGCCTGGGGGCCTATGAGCAGTTCTTC
cdr3_aa: CASSRLGAYEQFF

v_call: TRBV5-6
j_call: TRBJ1-1
clone_size: many
d_call: TRBD1
cdr3_nt: TGTGCCAGCAGCAAAGGACAGGGGCTGAACACTGAAGCTTTCTTT
cdr3_aa: CASSKGQGLNTEAFF

v_call: TRBV2
j_call: TRBJ2-2
clone_size: many
d_call: .
cdr3_nt: TGTGCCAGCAGTGAAGGCGGGGTCAACACCGGGGAGCTGTTTTTT
cdr3_aa: CASSEGGVNTGELFF

v_call: TRBV7-2
j_call: TRBJ2-1
clone_size: .
d_call: TRBD2
cdr3_nt: TGTGCCAGCAGCTTAGGGGGGGGGTTCTCTGAGCAGTTCTTC
cdr3_aa: CASSLGGGFSEQFF

v_call: TRBV6-5
j_call: TRBJ2-4
clone_size: many
d_call: .
cdr3_nt: TGTGCCAGCAGAGACGGATACATTCAGTACTTC
cdr3_aa: CASRDGYIQYF

v_call: TRBV20-1
j_call: TRBJ2-3
clone_size: many
d_call: .
cdr3_nt: TGCAGTGCTAGAGATGGTGGGGGGACCACAGATACGCAGTATTTT
cdr3_aa: CSARDGGGTTDTQYF

v_call: TRBV5-4
j_call: TRBJ2-3
clone_size: many
d_call: .
cdr3_nt: TGTGCCAGCAGCTTGGGTGTGGGGGTAGATACGCAGTATTTT
cdr3_aa: CASSLGVGVDTQYF

v_call: TRBV5-1
j_call: TRBJ2-7
clone_size: many
d_call: TRBD1
cdr3_nt: TGCGCCAGCACCCCGGACAGGGCCTCCTACGAGCAGTACTTC
cdr3_aa: CASTPDRASYEQYF

v_call: TRBV9
j_call: TRBJ2-5
clone_size: many
d_call: .
cdr3_nt: TGTGCCAGCAGCGGTCCTTTTTCGGAGACCCAGTACTTC
cdr3_aa: CASSGPFSETQYF

v_call: TRBV11-2
j_call: TRBJ2-5
clone_size: .
d_call: TRBD2
cdr3_nt: TGTGCCAGCAGCTTAACAGCGGGGGGGCTCTACCAAGAGACCCAGTACTTC
cdr3_aa: CASSLTAGGLYQETQYF

v_call: TRBV11-2
j_call: TRBJ2-7
clone_size: few
d_call: .
cdr3_nt: TGTGCCAGCAGCATCCAGATTTCAGCCGAGCAGTACTTC
cdr3_aa: CASSIQISAEQYF

v_call: TRBV11-2
j_call: TRBJ2-1
clone_size: many
d_call: .
cdr3_nt: TGTGCCAGCAGCTTAGATCCCCTTAACAATGAGCAGTTCTTC
cdr3_aa: CASSLDPLNNEQFF

v_call: TRBV5-4
j_call: TRBJ2-7
clone_size: many
d_call: .
cdr3_nt: TGTGCCAGCAGCTTCCAGGGGGGAAGCGAGCAGTACTTC
cdr3_aa: CASSFQGGSEQYF

v_call: TRBV7-9
j_call: TRBJ2-1
clone_size: many
d_call: TRBD2
cdr3_nt: TGTGCCAGCAGCTTCGCGGGGGGGCGAAATGAGCAGTTCTTC
cdr3_aa: CASSFAGGRNEQFF

v_call: TRBV20-1
j_call: TRBJ2-5
clone_size: many
d_call: .
cdr3_nt: TGCAGTGCTAGGGCGGAACAGCTTAGAGAGACCCAGTACTTC
cdr3_aa: CSARAEQLRETQYF

v_call: TRBV20-1
j_call: TRBJ2-5
clone_size: .
d_call: .
cdr3_nt: TGCAGTGCTAGAGATCTTTTGCTAGCGCCTTTATACCAAGAGACCCAGTACTTC
cdr3_aa: CSARDLLLAPLYQETQYF

v_call: TRBV7-9
j_call: TRBJ1-2
clone_size: many
d_call: .
cdr3_nt: TGTGCCAGCAGCTCGACCGCGTCCCTTCCTCGGTATGGCTACACCTTC
cdr3_aa: CASSSTASLPRYGYTF

v_call: TRBV4-1
j_call: TRBJ2-1
clone_size: few
d_call: TRBD2
cdr3_nt: TGCGCCAGCAGCCTTTACGGACTAGCGGGGGGTGGTGAGCAGTTCTTC
cdr3_aa: CASSLYGLAGGGEQFF